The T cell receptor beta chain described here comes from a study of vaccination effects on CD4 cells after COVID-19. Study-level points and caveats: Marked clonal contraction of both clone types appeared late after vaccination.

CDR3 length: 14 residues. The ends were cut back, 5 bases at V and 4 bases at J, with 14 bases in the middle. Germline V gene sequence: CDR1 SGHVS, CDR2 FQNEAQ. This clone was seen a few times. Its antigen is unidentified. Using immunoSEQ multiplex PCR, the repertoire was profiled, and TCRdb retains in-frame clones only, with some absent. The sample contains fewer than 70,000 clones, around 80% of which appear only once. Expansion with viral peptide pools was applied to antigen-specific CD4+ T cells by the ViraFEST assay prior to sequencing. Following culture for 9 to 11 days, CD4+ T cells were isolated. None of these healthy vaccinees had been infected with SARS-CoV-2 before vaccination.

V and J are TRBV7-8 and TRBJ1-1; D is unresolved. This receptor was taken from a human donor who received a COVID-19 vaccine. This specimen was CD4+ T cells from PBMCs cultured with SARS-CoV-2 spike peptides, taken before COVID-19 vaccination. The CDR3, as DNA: TGTGCCAGCAGCCTTCACCCCGCCCGCACTGAAGCTTTCTTT. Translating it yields CASSLHPARTEAFF.